The T cell receptor (beta chain) described here comes from a study of blood T cells in healthy people across ages. Of note for this clonotype: Its antigen is still unknown.

Overall study findings and caveats: Older age coincided with a roughly linear decline in TCR beta diversity per million T cells. Diversity was higher, and naive CD4+ cells more numerous, in long-lived donors than in aged donors.

For the second PCR, which ran for roughly 7 to 11 cycles, a sample-barcoded 5' primer and a J-beta primer mix were used. TCRdb processed the 5' RACE reads anew with MiXCR; each CDR3 protein has one entry. The repertoire consists of approximately 1,000,000 distinct CDR3 sequences, with 45% occurring once and the leading ten covering 15% to 20%. From germline, CDR1 is MNHEY and CDR2 SMNVEV (reference sequence). There are 16 residues in the CDR3. After removal of 5 bases from V and 5 bases from J, the junction contained 10 bases not matched to a gene. Samples each yielded at least 5.5 micrograms of total RNA.

Specimen: blood. The V and J genes are TRBV27 and TRBJ2-1, with 9 bases lining up with TRBD2. The receptor comes from a woman aged 55-70 years in good health. The CDR3 nucleotides are TGTGCCAGCAGTCCTTCAATAGCGGGAGTTCACAATGAGCAGTTCTTC. This gives the protein CASSPSIAGVHNEQFF.